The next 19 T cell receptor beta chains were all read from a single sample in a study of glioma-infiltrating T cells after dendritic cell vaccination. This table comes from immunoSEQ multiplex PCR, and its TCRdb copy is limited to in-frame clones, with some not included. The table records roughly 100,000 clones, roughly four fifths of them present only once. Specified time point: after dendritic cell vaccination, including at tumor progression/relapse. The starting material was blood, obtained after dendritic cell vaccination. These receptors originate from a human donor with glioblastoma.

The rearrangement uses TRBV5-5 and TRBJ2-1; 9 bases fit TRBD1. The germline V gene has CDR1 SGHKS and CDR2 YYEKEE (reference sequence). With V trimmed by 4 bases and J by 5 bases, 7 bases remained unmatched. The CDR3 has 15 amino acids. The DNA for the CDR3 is TGTGCCAGCAGCAGGCAAGACAGGGGGGACAATGAGCAGTTCTTC. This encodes CASSRQDRGDNEQFF.

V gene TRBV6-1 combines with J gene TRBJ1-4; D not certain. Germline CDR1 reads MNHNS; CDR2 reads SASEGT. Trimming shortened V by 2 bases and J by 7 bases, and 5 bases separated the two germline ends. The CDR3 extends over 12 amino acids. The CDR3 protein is CASSEPGEKLFF. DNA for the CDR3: TGTGCCAGCAGTGAACCGGGTGAAAAACTGTTTTTT.

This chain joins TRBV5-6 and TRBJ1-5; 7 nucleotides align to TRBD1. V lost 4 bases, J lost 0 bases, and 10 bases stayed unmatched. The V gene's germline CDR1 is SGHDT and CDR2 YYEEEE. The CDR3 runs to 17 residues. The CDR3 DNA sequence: TGTGCCAGCAGCCGGACAGGACTTTTGGATAGCAATCAGCCCCAGCATTTT. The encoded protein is CASSRTGLLDSNQPQHF.

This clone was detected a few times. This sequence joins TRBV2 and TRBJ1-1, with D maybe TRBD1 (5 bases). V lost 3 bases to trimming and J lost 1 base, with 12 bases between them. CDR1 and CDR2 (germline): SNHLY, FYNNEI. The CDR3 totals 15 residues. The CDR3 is CASSDGGTANTEAFF. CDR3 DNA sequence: TGTGCCAGCAGTGATGGGGGGACGGCGAACACTGAAGCTTTCTTT.

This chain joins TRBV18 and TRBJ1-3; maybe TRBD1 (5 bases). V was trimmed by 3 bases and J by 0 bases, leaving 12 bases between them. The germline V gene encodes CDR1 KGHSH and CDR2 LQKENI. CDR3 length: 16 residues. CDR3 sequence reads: CASSPNRGSSGNTIYF. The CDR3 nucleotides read TGTGCCAGCTCACCGAATCGGGGGAGCTCTGGAAACACCATATATTTT.

The CDR3 DNA sequence: TGCAGTGCGGGAGCCTACGAGCAGTACTTC. It encodes CSAGAYEQYF. The chain carries TRBV20-1 and TRBJ2-7, with D maybe TRBD2 (5 bases). The CDR3 extends over 10 amino acids. In germline, CDR1 is DFQATT, CDR2 SNEGSKA (reference sequence). Trimming cost V 6 bases and J 2 bases, with 5 bases left between them.

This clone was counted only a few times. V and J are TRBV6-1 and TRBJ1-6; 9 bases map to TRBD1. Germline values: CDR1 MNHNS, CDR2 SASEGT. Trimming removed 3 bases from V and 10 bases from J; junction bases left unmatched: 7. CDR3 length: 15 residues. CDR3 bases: TGTGCCAGCAGTGAGGGACAGGGAGGGCACTCACCCCTCCACTTT. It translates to CASSEGQGGHSPLHF.

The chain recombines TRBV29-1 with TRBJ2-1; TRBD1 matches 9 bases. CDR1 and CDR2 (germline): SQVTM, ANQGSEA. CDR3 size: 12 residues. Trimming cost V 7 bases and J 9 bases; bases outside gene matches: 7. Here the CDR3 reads CSGGTGYGEQFF. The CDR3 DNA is TGCAGCGGAGGGACAGGGTACGGTGAGCAGTTCTTC.

The CDR3 nucleotides are TGCGCCAGCAGCTTGGTGGCAGGGGGGAGCACTGAAGCTTTCTTT. Translating gives CASSLVAGGSTEAFF. The rearrangement links TRBV5-1 to TRBJ1-1, with 7 bases lining up with TRBD1. With 0 bases clipped from V and 4 bases from J, the junction kept 6 bases outside the gene matches. CDR1 is SGHRS and CDR2 is YFSETQ in the germline V gene. The CDR3 spans 15 residues.

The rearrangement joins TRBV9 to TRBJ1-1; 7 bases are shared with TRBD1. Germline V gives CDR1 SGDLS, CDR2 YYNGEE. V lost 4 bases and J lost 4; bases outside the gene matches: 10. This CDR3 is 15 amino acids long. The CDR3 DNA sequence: TGTGCCAGCAGCCCTCGACAGGGACCGGGCACTGAAGCTTTCTTT. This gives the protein CASSPRQGPGTEAFF.

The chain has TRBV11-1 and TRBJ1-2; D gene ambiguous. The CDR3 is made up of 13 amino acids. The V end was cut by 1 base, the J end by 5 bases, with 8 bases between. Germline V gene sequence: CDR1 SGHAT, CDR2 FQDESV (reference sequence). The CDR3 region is CASSLESGYGYTF. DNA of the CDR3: TGTGCCAGCAGCTTAGAATCGGGATATGGCTACACCTTC. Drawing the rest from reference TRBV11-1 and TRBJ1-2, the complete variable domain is EAEVAQSPRYKITEKSQAVAFWCDPISGHATLYWYRQILGQGPELLVQFQDESVVDDSQLPKDRFSAERLKGVDSTLKIQPAELGDSAMYLCASSLESGYGYTFGSGTRLTVV.

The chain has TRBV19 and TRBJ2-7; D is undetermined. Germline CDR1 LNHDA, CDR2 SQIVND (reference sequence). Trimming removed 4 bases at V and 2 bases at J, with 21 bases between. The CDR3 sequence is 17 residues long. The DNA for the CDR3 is TGTGCCAGTAGTACTCCCAACTCAGGCGCTTCCCCCTACGAGCAGTACTTC. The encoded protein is CASSTPNSGASPYEQYF.

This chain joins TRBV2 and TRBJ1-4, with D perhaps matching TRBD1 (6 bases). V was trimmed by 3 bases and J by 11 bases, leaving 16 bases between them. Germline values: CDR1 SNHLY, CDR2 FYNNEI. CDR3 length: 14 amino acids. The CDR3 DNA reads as TGTGCCAGCAGTGAGGGGGCAGGGGCTACGAAACTGTTTTTT. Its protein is CASSEGAGATKLFF.

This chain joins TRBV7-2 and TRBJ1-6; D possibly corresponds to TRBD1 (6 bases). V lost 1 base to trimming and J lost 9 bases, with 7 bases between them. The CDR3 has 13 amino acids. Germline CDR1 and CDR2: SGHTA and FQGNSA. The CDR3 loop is CASSLDRASPLHF. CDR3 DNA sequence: TGTGCCAGCAGCTTAGACAGGGCTTCACCCCTCCACTTT.

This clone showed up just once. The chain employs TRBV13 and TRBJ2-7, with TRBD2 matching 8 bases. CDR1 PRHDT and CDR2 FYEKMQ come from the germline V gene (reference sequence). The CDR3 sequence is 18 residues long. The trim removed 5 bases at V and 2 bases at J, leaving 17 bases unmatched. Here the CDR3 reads CASSPENPFSGVAYEQYF. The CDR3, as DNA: TGTGCCAGCAGCCCAGAGAACCCATTTAGCGGGGTAGCCTACGAGCAGTACTTC.

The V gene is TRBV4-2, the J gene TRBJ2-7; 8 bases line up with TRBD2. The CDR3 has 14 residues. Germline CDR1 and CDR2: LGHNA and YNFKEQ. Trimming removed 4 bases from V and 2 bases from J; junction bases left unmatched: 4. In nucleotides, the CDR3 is TGTGCCAGCAGCCCGGGGGGGGGTCCCTACGAGCAGTACTTC. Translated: CASSPGGGPYEQYF.

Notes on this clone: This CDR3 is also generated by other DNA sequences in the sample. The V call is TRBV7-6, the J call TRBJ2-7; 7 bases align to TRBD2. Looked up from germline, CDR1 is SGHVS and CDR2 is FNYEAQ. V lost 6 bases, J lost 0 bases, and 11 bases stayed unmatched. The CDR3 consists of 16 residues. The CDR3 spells CASSTHPGTNSYEQYF. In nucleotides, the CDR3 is TGTGCCAGCAGTACCCACCCCGGGACTAACTCCTACGAGCAGTACTTC.

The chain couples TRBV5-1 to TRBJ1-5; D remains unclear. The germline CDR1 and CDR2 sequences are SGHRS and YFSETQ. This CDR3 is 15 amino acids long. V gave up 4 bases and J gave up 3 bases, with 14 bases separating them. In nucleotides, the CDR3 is TGCGCCAGCAGCCCTAGAGGGTATGCCAATCAGCCCCAGCATTTT. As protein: CASSPRGYANQPQHF.

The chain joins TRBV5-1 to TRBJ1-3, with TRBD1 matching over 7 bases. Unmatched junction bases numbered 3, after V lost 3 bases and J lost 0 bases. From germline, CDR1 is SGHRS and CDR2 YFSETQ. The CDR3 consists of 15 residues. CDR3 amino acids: CASSSGQHSGNTIYF. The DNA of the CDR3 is TGCGCCAGCAGCTCGGGACAGCACTCTGGAAACACCATATATTTT. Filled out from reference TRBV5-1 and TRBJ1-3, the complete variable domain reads KAGVTQTPRYLIKTRGQQVTLSCSPISGHRSVSWYQQTPGQGLQFLFEYFSETQRNKGNFPGRFSGRQFSNSRSEMNVSTLELGDSALYLCASSSGQHSGNTIYFGEGSWLTVV.